One sample yielded the 13 T cell receptor beta chains listed below, sequenced in a study of T cell responses to AZD1222 COVID-19 vaccine. Using immunoSEQ multiplex PCR, the repertoire was profiled, and TCRdb retains in-frame clones only, with some absent. Of 150,000 to 200,000 clones in the sample, about 92% were seen once. The sample was peripheral blood, taken on day 0 of AZD1222 vaccination. The receptors derive from an adult in good health.

The chain recombines TRBV4-1 with TRBJ1-2, with TRBD1 as a possible D gene (6 bases). The CDR3 length is 15 residues. Germline V gene sequence: CDR1 MGHRA, CDR2 YSYEKL. Trimming took off 0 bases at V and 2 bases at J, with 10 bases between the two ends. CDR3 loop: CASSQDLDRNYGYTF. CDR3 sequence (DNA): TGCGCCAGCAGCCAAGATTTGGACAGAAACTATGGCTACACCTTC.

The chain recombines TRBV5-1 with TRBJ2-2, with D tentatively TRBD1 (6 bases). V was clipped by 0 bases and J by 1 base, with 13 bases between them. This CDR3 is 17 amino acids long. The germline V gene has CDR1 SGHRS and CDR2 YFSETQ. CDR3 region: CASSLGHRDKNTGELFF. The CDR3 DNA follows: TGCGCCAGCAGCTTGGGCCACAGGGACAAGAACACCGGGGAGCTGTTTTTT.

This chain joins TRBV5-1 and TRBJ1-2; no clear D gene. The V end was cut by 0 bases, the J end by 2 bases, with 5 bases between. CDR1 SGHRS and CDR2 YFSETQ come from the germline V gene. The CDR3 has 13 amino acids. CDR3 sequence (DNA): TGCGCCAGCAGCTTGGGGGGAAACTATGGCTACACCTTC. This codes for CASSLGGNYGYTF.

This chain uses TRBV10-3 with TRBJ2-1, with TRBD2 identical over 11 bases. The V gene's germline CDR1 is ENHRY and CDR2 SYGVKD. The V segment lost 4 bases and the J segment 6 bases; nucleotides outside the gene matches: 2. This CDR3 is 14 amino acids long. CDR3 sequence reads: CAISVGTSGNEQFF. The CDR3 DNA reads TGTGCCATCAGTGTCGGGACTAGCGGCAATGAGCAGTTCTTC.

The V call is TRBV7-2, the J call TRBJ1-3; D ambiguous. Trimming removed 6 bases from V and 4 bases from J, with 25 bases in between. The CDR3 runs 18 residues. From germline, CDR1 is SGHTA and CDR2 FQGNSA. This CDR3 is CASSVWPTSGFTGNTIYF. DNA for the CDR3: TGTGCCAGCAGTGTTTGGCCGACGTCGGGATTTACGGGAAACACCATATATTTT.

The gene calls are TRBV2 and TRBJ1-1; D remains unclear. Germline lookup yields CDR1 SNHLY and CDR2 FYNNEI. The V and J ends lost 8 bases and 1 base respectively, with 5 bases between them. This CDR3 spans 11 amino acids. The CDR3 is CASGANTEAFF. The CDR3 nucleotides read TGTGCCAGCGGCGCGAACACTGAAGCTTTCTTT. Supplemented by reference TRBV2 and TRBJ1-1, the full variable domain reads EPEVTQTPSHQVTQMGQEVILRCVPISNHLYFYWYRQILGQKVEFLVSFYNNEISEKSEIFDDQFSVERPDGSNFTLKIRSTKLEDSAMYFCASGANTEAFFGQGTRLTVV.

CDR3 in amino acids: CASSGFAGGYTF. The DNA for the CDR3 is TGTGCCAGCAGCGGGTTCGCGGGGGGCTACACCTTC. The genes are TRBV7-9 and TRBJ1-2, with D hard to call. The CDR3 loop spans 12 amino acids. The V gene lost 5 bases and the J gene lost 8 bases, with 12 bases spanning the gap. The V gene's germline CDR1 is SEHNR and CDR2 FQNEAQ (reference sequence). Complete variable domain (other parts from reference TRBV7-9 and TRBJ1-2): DTGVSQNPRHKITKRGQNVTFRCDPISEHNRLYWYRQTLGQGPEFLTYFQNEAQLEKSRLLSDRFSAERPKGSFSTLEIQRTEQGDSAMYLCASSGFAGGYTFGSGTRLTVV.

This clone has only one observation. J is TRBJ2-2 and V is TRBV7-6; D might be TRBD1 (5 bases). CDR1 and CDR2 (germline): SGHVS, FNYEAQ. V gave up 3 bases and J gave up 3 bases, with 11 bases separating them. The CDR3 runs 15 residues. Written as DNA, the CDR3 is TGTGCCAGCAGCTTTAAAGGGGCTGACACCGGGGAGCTGTTTTTT. It yields the protein CASSFKGADTGELFF.

The chain has TRBV9 and TRBJ1-1, with 7 bases lining up with TRBD1. The CDR3 length is 16 residues. CDR1 and CDR2 (germline): SGDLS, YYNGEE. The V segment lost 0 bases and the J segment 3 bases; nucleotides outside the gene matches: 8. In DNA form, the CDR3 reads TGTGCCAGCAGCGTAGGATTCGGCCAGGGGGACACTGAAGCTTTCTTT. Residues: CASSVGFGQGDTEAFF.

The chain recombines TRBV12-3 or TRBV12-4 with TRBJ1-1, with D tentatively TRBD1 (6 bases). V shed 3 bases and J shed 5 bases, with 10 bases lying between them. CDR3 length: 13 amino acids. This chain's CDR3 is CASSFVGGTEAFF. The CDR3 DNA is TGTGCCAGCAGTTTTGTAGGGGGAACTGAAGCTTTCTTT.

V is TRBV11-3 and J is TRBJ2-2; TRBD2 is a possible D gene (5 bases). The germline V gene has CDR1 SGHNT and CDR2 YENEEA. V was pared by 5 bases and J by 4 bases, with 14 bases between. The CDR3 is 15 residues long. CDR3 coding DNA: TGTGCCAGCAGCCTGGGGAGAGGGAGCACCGGGGAGCTGTTTTTT. It translates to CASSLGRGSTGELFF.

V gene TRBV12-3 or TRBV12-4 combines with J gene TRBJ1-3, with D perhaps TRBD1 (5 bases). The length of the CDR3 is 13 residues. Trimming removed 5 bases from V and 8 bases from J, with 13 bases in between. CDR3 DNA sequence: TGTGCCAGCAGTCGGGACTCCCCCGACACCATATATTTT. This translates into CASSRDSPDTIYF.

The chain employs TRBV4-1 and TRBJ1-1; D gene ambiguous. The CDR3 is 14 residues long. From germline, CDR1 is MGHRA and CDR2 YSYEKL. The V end was cut by 1 base, the J end by 0 bases, with 6 bases between. The CDR3 sequence is CASSQGRMNTEAFF. In nucleotides, the CDR3 is TGCGCCAGCAGCCAAGGACGGATGAACACTGAAGCTTTCTTT.